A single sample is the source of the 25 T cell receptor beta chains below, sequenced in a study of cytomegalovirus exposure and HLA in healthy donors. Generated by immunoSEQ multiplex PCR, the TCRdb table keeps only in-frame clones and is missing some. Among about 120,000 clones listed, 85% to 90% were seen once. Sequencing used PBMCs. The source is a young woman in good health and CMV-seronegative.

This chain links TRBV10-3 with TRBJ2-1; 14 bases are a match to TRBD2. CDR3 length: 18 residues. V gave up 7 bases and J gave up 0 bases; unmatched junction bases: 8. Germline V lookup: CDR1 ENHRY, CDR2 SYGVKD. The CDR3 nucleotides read TGTGCCATCACCGCTGGGACTAGCGGGGGTCACTCCTACAATGAGCAGTTCTTC. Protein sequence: CAITAGTSGGHSYNEQFF.

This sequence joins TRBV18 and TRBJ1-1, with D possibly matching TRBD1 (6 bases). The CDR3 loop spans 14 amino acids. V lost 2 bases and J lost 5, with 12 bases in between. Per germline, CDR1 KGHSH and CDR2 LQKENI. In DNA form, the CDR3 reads TGTGCCAGCTCACCAGGGGGCTCGGGGACTGAAGCTTTCTTT. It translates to CASSPGGSGTEAFF.

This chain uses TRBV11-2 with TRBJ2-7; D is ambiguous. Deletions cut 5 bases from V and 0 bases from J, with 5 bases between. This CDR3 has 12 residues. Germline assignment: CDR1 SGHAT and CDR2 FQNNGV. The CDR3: CASSLSSYEQYF. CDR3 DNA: TGTGCCAGCAGCCTCAGCTCCTACGAGCAGTACTTC.

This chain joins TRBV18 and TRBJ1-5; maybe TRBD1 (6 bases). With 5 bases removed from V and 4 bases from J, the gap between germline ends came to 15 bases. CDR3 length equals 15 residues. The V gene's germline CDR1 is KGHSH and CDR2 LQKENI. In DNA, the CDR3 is TGTGCCAGCTCATCAACGACAGGTCGGAATCAGCCCCAGCATTTT. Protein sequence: CASSSTTGRNQPQHF.

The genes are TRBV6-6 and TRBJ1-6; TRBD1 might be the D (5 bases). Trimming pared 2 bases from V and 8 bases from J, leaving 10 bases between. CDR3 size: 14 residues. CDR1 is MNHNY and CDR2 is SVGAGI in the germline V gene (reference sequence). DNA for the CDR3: TGTGCCAGCAGTTACGACCGGGGGGATTCACCCCTCCACTTT. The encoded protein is CASSYDRGDSPLHF.

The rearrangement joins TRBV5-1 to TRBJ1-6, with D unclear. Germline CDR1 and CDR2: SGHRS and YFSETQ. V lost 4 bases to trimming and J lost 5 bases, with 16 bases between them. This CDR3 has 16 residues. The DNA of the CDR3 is TGCGCCAGCAGCCCCACCTTTAGTCGAAATAATTCACCCCTCCACTTT. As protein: CASSPTFSRNNSPLHF.

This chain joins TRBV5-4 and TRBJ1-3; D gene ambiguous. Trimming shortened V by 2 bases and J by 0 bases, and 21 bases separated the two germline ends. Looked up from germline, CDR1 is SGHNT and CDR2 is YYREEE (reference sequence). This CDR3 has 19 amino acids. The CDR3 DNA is TGTGCCAGCAGCTTTAACATCCGGGGAAGGGTACTCTCTGGAAACACCATATATTTT. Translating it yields CASSFNIRGRVLSGNTIYF.

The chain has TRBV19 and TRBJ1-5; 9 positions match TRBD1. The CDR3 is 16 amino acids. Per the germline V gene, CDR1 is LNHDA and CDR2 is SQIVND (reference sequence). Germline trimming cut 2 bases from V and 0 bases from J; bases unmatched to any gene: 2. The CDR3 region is CASSIRTGASNQPQHF. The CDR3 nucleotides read TGTGCCAGTAGTATACGGACAGGGGCTAGCAATCAGCCCCAGCATTTT. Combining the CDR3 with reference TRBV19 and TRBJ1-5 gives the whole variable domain DGGITQSPKYLFRKEGQNVTLSCEQNLNHDAMYWYRQDPGQGLRLIYYSQIVNDFQKGDIAEGYSVSREKKESFPLTVTSAQKNPTAFYLCASSIRTGASNQPQHFGDGTRLSIL.

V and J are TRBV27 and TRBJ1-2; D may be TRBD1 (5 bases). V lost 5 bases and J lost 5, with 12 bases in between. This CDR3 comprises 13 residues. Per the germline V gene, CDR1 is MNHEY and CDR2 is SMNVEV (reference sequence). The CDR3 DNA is TGTGCCAGCAGTGGATCGGGGGTATATGGCTACACCTTC. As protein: CASSGSGVYGYTF.

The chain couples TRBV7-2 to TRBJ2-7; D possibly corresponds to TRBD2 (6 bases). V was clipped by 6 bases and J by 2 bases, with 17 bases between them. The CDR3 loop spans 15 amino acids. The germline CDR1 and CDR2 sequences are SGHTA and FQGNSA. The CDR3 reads CASRRQGTAPYEQYF. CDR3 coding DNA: TGTGCCAGCAGAAGGCAAGGGACTGCCCCCTACGAGCAGTACTTC.

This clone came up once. The CDR3 DNA is TGTGCCAGTAGATCTCAGACAGGTTATAATTCACCCCTCCACTTT. It codes for CASRSQTGYNSPLHF. The chain carries TRBV19 and TRBJ1-6; maybe TRBD1 (6 bases). Germline CDR1 is LNHDA and CDR2 is SQIVND (reference sequence). The CDR3 is made up of 15 amino acids. V lost 6 bases, J lost 4 bases, and 13 bases lay in between. The variable domain in full, completed from reference TRBV19 and TRBJ1-6, reads DGGITQSPKYLFRKEGQNVTLSCEQNLNHDAMYWYRQDPGQGLRLIYYSQIVNDFQKGDIAEGYSVSREKKESFPLTVTSAQKNPTAFYLCASRSQTGYNSPLHFGNGTRLTVT.

As DNA, the CDR3 is TGCAGCGTCGACGGACTAAACACTGAAGCTTTCTTT. Translating it yields CSVDGLNTEAFF. The gene calls are TRBV29-1 and TRBJ1-1; D gene unclear. Trimming removed 6 bases at V and 2 bases at J, with 10 bases between. The CDR3 sequence is 12 residues long. CDR1 and CDR2 from the germline V gene are SQVTM and ANQGSEA.

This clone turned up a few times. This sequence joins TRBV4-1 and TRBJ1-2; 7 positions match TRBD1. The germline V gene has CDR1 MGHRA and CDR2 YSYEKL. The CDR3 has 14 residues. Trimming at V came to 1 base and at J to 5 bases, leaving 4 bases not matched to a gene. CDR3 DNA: TGCGCCAGCAGCCAAGCAGGGGGAGTATATGGCTACACCTTC. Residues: CASSQAGGVYGYTF.

CDR3 coding DNA: TGTGCTAGTGGTTTGGCCCCGGATGGGGCCACTGAAGCTTTCTTT. This gives the protein CASGLAPDGATEAFF. The chain carries TRBV12-5 and TRBJ1-1; a possible D gene is TRBD1 (5 bases). This CDR3 is built from 15 residues. V lost 1 base and J lost 4, with 13 bases in between. Germline CDR1 and CDR2: LGHNT and FRNRAP. Based on the CDR3 plus reference TRBV12-5 and TRBJ1-1, the full variable domain is DARVTQTPRHKVTEMGQEVTMRCQPILGHNTVFWYRQTMMQGLELLAYFRNRAPLDDSGMPKDRFSAEMPDATLATLKIQPSEPRDSAVYFCASGLAPDGATEAFFGQGTRLTVV.

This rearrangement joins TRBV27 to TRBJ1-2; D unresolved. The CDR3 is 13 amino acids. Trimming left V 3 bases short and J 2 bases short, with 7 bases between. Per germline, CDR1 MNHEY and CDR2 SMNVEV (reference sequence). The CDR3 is CASSFEQNYGYTF. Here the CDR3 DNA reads TGTGCCAGCAGTTTTGAGCAAAACTATGGCTACACCTTC.

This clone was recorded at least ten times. The CDR3 DNA follows: TGTGCCAGCTCCCTACAGGTGAATAAGAACACCGGGGAGCTGTTTTTT. Its translation is CASSLQVNKNTGELFF. V gene TRBV18 combines with J gene TRBJ2-2, with D perhaps matching TRBD1 (5 bases). This CDR3 region has 16 residues. The V and J ends lost 6 bases and 1 base respectively, with 15 bases between them. In germline, CDR1 is KGHSH, CDR2 LQKENI.

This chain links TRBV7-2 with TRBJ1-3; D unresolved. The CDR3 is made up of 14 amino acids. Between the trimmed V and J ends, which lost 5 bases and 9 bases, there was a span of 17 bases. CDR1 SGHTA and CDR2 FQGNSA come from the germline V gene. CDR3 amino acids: CASSPGRPGGTIYF. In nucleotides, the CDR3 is TGTGCCAGCAGCCCAGGACGGCCAGGAGGCACCATATATTTT.

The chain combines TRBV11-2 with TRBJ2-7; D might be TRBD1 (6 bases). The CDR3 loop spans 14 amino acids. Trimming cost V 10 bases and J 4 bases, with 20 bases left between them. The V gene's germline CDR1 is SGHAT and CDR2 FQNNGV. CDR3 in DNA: TGTGCCACCCTCATAAGGACAGTTTCTTACGAGCAGTACTTC. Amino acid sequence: CATLIRTVSYEQYF.

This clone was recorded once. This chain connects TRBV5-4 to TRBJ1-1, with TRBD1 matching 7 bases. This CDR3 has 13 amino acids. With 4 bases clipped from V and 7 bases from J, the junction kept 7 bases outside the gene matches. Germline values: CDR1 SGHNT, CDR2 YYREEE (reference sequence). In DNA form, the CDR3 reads TGTGCCAGCAGCGTCAGGGGGATGGGTGAAGCTTTCTTT. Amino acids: CASSVRGMGEAFF.

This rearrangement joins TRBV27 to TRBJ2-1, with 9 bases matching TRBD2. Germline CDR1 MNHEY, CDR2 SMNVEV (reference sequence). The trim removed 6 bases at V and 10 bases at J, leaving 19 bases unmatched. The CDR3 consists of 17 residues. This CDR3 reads CASSAGEGGGAWWEQFF. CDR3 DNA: TGTGCCAGCAGCGCCGGGGAGGGCGGGGGGGCCTGGTGGGAGCAGTTCTTC.

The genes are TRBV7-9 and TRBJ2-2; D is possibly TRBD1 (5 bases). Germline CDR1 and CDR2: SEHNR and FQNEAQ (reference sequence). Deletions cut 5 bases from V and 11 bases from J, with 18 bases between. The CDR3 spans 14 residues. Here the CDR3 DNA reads TGTGCCAGCAGCCCGACAGAGATGAGAAGCGAGCTGTTTTTT. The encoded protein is CASSPTEMRSELFF.

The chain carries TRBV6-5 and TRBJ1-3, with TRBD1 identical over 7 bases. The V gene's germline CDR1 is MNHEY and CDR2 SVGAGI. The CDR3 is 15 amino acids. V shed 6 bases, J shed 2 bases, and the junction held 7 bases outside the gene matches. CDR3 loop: CASSPNQGAGNTIYF. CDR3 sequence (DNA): TGTGCCAGCAGCCCGAACCAGGGGGCTGGAAACACCATATATTTT.

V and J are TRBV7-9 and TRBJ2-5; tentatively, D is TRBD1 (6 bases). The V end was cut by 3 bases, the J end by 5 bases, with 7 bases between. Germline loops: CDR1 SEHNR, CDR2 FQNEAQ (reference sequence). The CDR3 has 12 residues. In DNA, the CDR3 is TGTGCCAGCAGCTTTCAGGGGGAGACCCAGTACTTC. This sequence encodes CASSFQGETQYF. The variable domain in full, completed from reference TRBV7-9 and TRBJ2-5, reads DTGVSQNPRHKITKRGQNVTFRCDPISEHNRLYWYRQTLGQGPEFLTYFQNEAQLEKSRLLSDRFSAERPKGSFSTLEIQRTEQGDSAMYLCASSFQGETQYFGPGTRLLVL.

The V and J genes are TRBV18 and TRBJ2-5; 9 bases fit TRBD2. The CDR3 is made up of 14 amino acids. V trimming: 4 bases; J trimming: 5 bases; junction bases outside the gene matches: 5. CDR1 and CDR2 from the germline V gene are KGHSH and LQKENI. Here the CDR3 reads CASSHLAGRETQYF. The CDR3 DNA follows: TGTGCCAGCTCACACCTAGCGGGGAGGGAGACCCAGTACTTC.

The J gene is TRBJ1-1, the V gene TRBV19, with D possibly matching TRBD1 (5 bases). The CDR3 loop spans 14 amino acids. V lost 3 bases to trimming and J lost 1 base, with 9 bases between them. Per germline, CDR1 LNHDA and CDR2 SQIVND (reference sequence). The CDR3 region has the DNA TGTGCCAGTAGTATCCAGGGAGGGAACACTGAAGCTTTCTTT. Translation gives CASSIQGGNTEAFF.